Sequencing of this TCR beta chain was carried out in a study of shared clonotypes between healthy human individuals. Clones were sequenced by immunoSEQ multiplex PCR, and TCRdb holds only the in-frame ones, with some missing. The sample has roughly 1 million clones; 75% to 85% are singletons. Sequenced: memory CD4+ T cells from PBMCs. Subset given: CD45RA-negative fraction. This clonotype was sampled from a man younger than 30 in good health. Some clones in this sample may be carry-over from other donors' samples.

For the CDR3, the DNA is TGTGCCAGTTTTAGACAGAACTCCTACGAGCAGTACTTC. It translates to CASFRQNSYEQYF. The genes are TRBV28 and TRBJ2-7, with D possibly matching TRBD1 (5 bases). The CDR3 length is 13 residues. V was cut by 9 bases and J by 0 bases, with 12 bases left in between. Germline V CDR1 and CDR2: MDHEN, SYDVKM. The full variable domain, rest sourced from reference TRBV28 and TRBJ2-7, is DVKVTQSSRYLVKRTGEKVFLECVQDMDHENMFWYRQDPGLGLRLIYFSYDVKMKEKGDIPEGYSVSREKKERFSLILESASTNQTSMYLCASFRQNSYEQYFGPGTRLTVT.